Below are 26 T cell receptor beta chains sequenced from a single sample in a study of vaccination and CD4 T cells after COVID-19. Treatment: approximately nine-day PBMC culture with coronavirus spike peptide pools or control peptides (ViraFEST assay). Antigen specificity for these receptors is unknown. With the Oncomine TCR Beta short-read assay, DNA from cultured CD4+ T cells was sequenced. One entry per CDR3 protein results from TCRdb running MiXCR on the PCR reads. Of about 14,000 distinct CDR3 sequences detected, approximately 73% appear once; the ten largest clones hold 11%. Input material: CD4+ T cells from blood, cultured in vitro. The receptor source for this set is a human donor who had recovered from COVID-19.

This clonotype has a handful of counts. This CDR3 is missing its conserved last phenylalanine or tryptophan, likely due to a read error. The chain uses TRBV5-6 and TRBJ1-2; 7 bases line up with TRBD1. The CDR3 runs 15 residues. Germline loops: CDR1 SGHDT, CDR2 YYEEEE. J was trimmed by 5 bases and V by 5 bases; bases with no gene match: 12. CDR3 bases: TGTGCCAGCAGGTATTCCGGGACAGCTCGGTATGGCTACACCTAC. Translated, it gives CASRYSGTARYGYTY.

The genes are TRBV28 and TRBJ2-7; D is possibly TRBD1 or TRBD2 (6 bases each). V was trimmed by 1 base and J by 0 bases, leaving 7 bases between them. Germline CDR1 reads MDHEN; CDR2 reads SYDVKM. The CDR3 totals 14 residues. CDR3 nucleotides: TGTGCCAGCAGTTTATCGGGGGCCTCCTACGAGCAGTACTTC. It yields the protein CASSLSGASYEQYF.

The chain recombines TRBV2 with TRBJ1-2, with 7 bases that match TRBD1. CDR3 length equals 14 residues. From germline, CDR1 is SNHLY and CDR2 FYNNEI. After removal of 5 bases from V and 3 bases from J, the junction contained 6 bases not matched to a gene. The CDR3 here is CASSRWTGDYGYTF. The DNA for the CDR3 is TGTGCCAGCAGTAGGTGGACAGGAGACTATGGCTACACCTTC. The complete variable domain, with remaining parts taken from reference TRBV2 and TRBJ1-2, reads EPEVTQTPSHQVTQMGQEVILRCVPISNHLYFYWYRQILGQKVEFLVSFYNNEISEKSEIFDDQFSVERPDGSNFTLKIRSTKLEDSAMYFCASSRWTGDYGYTFGSGTRLTVV.

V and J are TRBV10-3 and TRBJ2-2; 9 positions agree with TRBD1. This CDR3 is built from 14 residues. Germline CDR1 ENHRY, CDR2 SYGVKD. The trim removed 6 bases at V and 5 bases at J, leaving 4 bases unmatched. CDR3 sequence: CAIRGTGKTGELFF. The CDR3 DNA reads TGTGCCATCAGAGGGACAGGGAAGACCGGGGAGCTGTTTTTT.

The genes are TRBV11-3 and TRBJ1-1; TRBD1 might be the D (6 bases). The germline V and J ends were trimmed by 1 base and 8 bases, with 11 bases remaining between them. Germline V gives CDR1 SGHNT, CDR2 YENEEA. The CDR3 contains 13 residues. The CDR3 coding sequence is TGTGCCAGCAGCTTAGGAGGGGGGAAAGAAGCTTTCTTT. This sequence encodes CASSLGGGKEAFF.

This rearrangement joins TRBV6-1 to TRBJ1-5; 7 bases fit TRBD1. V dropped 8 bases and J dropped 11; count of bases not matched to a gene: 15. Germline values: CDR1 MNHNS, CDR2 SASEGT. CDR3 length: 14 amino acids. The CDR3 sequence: CASVRDSLKSAQHF. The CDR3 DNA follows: TGTGCCAGCGTTAGGGACAGCCTAAAGTCCGCCCAGCATTTT.

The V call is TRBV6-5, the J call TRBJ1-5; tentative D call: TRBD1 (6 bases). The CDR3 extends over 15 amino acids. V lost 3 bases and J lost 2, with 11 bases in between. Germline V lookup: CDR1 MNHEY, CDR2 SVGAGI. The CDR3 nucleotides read TGTGCCAGCAGTTATTACGCAGGGGGCAATCAGCCCCAGCATTTT. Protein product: CASSYYAGGNQPQHF.

CDR3 in amino acids: CSAGTGQETQYF. The CDR3 DNA follows: TGCAGTGCTGGGACAGGTCAAGAGACCCAGTACTTC. The rearrangement joins TRBV20-1 to TRBJ2-5; 8 positions match TRBD1. The CDR3 runs to 12 residues. Germline CDR1 reads DFQATT; CDR2 reads SNEGSKA (reference sequence). Losses at the gene ends were 5 bases for V and 2 bases for J; bases not matched to a gene: 1.

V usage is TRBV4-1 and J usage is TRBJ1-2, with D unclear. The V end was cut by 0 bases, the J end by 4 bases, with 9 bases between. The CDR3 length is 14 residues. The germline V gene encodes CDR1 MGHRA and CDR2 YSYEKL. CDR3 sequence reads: CASSQDYSTYGYTF. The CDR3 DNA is TGCGCCAGCAGCCAAGATTACAGCACCTATGGCTACACCTTC.

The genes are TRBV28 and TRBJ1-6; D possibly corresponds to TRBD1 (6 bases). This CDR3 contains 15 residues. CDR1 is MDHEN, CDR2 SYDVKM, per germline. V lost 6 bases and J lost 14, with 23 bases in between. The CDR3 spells CASSGGGHLDSTLHF. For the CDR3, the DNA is TGTGCCAGCAGCGGGGGGGGGCATTTAGATTCCACCCTCCACTTT.

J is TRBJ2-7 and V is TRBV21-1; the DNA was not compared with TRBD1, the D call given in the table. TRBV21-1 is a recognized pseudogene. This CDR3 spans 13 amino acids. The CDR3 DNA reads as TGTGCCAGCACCTTGGGAGGGGGCTGTGAGCAGTACTTC. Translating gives CASTLGGGCEQYF.

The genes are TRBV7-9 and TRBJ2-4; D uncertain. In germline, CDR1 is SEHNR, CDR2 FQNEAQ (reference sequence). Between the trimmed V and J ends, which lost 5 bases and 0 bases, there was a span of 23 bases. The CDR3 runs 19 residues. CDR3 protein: CASSAGVEQLKLAKNIQYF. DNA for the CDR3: TGTGCCAGCAGCGCCGGTGTGGAGCAACTTAAACTAGCCAAAAACATTCAGTACTTC.

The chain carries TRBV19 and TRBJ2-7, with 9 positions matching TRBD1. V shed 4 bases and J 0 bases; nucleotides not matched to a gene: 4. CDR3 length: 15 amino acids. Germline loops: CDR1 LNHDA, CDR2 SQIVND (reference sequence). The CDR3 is CASSTTGGRSYEQYF. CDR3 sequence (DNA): TGTGCCAGTAGTACCACAGGGGGCCGCTCCTACGAGCAGTACTTC.

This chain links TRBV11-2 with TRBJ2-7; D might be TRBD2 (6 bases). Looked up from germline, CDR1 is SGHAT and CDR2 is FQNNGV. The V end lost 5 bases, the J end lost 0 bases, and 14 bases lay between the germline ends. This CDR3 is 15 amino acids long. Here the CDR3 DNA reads TGTGCCAGCAGCCGGGACTCCCGTTCCTCCTACGAGCAGTACTTC. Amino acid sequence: CASSRDSRSSYEQYF.

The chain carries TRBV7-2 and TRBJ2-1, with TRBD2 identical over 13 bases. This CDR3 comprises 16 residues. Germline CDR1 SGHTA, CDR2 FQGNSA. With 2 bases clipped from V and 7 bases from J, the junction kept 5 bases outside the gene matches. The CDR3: CASSLSTGLAGNEQFF. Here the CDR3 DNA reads TGTGCCAGCAGCTTATCTACGGGACTAGCGGGGAATGAGCAGTTCTTC.

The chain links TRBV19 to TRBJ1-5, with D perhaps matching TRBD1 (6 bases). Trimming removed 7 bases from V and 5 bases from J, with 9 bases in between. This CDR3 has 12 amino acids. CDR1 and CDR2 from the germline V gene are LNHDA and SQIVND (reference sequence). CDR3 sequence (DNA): TGTGCCAGTAAAGGGGGTGATCAGCCCCAGCATTTT. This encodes CASKGGDQPQHF.

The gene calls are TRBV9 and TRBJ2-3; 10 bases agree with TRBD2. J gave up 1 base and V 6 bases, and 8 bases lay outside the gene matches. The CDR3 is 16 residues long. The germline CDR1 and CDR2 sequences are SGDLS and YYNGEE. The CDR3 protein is CASTQTSGKGTDTQYF. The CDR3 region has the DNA TGTGCCAGCACCCAAACTAGCGGGAAGGGCACAGATACGCAGTATTTT.

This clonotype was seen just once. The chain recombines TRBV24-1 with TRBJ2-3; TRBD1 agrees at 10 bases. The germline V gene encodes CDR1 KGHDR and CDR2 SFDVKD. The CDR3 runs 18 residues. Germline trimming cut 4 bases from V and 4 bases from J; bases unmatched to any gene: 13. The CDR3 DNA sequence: TGTGCCACCAGTGACTACCGTGGGACAGGGGTTATCTCAGATACGCAGTATTTT. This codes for CATSDYRGTGVISDTQYF.

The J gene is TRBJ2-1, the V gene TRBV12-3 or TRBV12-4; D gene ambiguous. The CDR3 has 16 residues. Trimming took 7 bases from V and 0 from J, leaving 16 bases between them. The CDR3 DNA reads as TGTGCCAGCACTCCATCCGGGCTGAGCTCCTACAATGAGCAGTTCTTC. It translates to CASTPSGLSSYNEQFF.

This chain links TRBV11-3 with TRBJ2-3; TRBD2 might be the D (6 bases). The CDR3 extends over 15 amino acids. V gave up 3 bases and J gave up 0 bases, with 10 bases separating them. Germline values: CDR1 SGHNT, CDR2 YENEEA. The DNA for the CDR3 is TGTGCCAGCAGCTTGGGACTCTTTAGCACAGATACGCAGTATTTT. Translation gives CASSLGLFSTDTQYF.

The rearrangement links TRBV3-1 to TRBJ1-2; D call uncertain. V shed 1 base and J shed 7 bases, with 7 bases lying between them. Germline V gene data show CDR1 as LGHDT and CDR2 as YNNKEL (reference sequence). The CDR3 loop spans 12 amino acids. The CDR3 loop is CASSQARTGYTF. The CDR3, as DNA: TGTGCCAGCAGCCAAGCTAGAACTGGCTACACCTTC.

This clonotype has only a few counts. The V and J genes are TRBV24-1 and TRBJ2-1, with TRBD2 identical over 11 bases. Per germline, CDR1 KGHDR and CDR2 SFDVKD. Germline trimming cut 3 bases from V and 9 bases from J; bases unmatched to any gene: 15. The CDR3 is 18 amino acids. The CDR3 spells CATSDPGPLAGGRSEQFF. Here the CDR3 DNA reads TGTGCCACCAGTGATCCCGGCCCATTAGCGGGAGGGCGTAGTGAGCAGTTCTTC.

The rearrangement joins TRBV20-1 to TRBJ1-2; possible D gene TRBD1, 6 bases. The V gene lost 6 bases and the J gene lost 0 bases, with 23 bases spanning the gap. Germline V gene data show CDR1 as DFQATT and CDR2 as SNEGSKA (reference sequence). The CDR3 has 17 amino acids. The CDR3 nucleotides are TGCAGTGCCCCGAGGCCCTTCGACAGGACGACTAACTATGGCTACACCTTC. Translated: CSAPRPFDRTTNYGYTF.

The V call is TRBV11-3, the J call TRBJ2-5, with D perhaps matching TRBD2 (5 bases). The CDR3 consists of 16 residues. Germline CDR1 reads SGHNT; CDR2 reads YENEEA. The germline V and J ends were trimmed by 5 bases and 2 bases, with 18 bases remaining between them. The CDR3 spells CASSATGRVRQETQYF. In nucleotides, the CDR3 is TGTGCCAGCAGCGCGACGGGAAGGGTCCGACAAGAGACCCAGTACTTC. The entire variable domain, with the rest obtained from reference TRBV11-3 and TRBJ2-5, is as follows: EAGVVQSPRYKIIEKKQPVAFWCNPISGHNTLYWYLQNLGQGPELLIRYENEEAVDDSQLPKDRFSAERLKGVDSTLKIQPAELGDSAVYLCASSATGRVRQETQYFGPGTRLLVL.

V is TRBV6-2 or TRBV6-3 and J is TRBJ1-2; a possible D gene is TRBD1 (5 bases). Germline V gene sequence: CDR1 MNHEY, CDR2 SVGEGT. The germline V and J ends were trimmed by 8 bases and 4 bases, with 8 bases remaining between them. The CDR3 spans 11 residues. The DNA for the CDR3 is TGTGCCAGCGGGACCTTCTATGGCTACACCTTC. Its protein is CASGTFYGYTF.

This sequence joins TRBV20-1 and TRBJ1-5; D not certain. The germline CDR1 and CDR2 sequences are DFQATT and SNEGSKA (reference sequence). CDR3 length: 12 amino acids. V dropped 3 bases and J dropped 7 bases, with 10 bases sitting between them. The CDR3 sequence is CSARAGEQPQHF. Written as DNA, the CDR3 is TGCAGTGCTAGGGCAGGCGAACAGCCCCAGCATTTT.